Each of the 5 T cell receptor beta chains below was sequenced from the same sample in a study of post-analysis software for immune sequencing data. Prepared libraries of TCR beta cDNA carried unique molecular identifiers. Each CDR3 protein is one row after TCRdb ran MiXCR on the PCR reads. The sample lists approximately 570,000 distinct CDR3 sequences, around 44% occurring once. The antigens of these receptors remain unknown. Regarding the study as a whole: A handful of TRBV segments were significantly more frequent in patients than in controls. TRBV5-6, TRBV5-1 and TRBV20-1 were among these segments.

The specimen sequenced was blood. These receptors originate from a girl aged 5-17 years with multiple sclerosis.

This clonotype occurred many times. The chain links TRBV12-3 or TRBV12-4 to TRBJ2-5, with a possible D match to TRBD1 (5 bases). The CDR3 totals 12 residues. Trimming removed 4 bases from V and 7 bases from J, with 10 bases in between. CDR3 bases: TGTGCCAGCAGTTCCCCTAGGGGGACCCAGTACTTC. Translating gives CASSSPRGTQYF.

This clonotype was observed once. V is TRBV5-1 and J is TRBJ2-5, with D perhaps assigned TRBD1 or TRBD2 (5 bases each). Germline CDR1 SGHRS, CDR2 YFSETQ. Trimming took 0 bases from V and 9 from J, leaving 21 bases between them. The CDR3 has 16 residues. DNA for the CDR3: TGCGCCAGCAGCTTGGACGCGGGCAGGGTTTCTGAGGCCCAGTACTTC. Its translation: CASSLDAGRVSEAQYF.

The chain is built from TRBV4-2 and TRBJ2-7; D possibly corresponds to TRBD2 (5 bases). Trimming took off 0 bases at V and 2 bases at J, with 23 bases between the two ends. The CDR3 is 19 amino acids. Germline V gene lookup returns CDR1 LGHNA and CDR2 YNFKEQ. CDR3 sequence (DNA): TGTGCCAGCAGCCAAGATTATCGTCCTACAGCGAAGACTACCTACGAGCAGTACTTC. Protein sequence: CASSQDYRPTAKTTYEQYF.

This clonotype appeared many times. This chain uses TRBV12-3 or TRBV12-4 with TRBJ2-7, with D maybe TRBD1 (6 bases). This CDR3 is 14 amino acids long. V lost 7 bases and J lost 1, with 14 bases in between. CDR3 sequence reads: CASTFGTPSYEQYF. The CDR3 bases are TGTGCCAGCACCTTTGGGACACCGTCCTACGAGCAGTACTTC.

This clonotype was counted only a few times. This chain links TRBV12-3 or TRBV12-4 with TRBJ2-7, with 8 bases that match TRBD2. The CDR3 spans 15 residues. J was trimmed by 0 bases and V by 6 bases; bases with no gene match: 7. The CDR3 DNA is TGTGCCAGCAGGCCGGGAGGGGACAACTCCTACGAGCAGTACTTC. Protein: CASRPGGDNSYEQYF.